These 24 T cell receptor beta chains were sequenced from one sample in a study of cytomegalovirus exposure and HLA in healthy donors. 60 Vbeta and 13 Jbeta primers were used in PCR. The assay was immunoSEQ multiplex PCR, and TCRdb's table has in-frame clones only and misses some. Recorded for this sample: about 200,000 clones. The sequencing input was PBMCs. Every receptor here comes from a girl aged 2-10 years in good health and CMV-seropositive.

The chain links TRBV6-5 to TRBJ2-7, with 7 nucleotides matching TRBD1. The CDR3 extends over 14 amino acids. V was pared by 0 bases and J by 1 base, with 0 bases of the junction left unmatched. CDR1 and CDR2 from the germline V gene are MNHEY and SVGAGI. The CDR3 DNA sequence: TGTGCCAGCAGTTACTCGGGACAGTCCTACGAGCAGTACTTC. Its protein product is CASSYSGQSYEQYF.

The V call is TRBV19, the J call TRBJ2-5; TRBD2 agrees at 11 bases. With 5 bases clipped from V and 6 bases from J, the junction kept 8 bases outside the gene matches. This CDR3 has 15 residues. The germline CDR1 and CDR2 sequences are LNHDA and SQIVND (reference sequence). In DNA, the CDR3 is TGTGCCAGTAGTTCTTTAGCGGGAGGGCCGAAGACCCAGTACTTC. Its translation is CASSSLAGGPKTQYF.

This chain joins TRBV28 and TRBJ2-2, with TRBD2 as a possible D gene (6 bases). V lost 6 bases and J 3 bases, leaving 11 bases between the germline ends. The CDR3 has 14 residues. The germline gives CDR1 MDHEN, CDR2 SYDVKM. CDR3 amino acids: CASRLAAYTGELFF. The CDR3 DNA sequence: TGTGCCAGCAGATTAGCGGCCTACACCGGGGAGCTGTTTTTT.

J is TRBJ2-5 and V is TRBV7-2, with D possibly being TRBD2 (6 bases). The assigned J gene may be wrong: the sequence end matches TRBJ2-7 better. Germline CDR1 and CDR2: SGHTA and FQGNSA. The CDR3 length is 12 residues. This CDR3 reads CASSSSGYEQYF. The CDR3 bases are TGTGCCAGCAGCTCCAGCGGGTACGAGCAGTACTTC.

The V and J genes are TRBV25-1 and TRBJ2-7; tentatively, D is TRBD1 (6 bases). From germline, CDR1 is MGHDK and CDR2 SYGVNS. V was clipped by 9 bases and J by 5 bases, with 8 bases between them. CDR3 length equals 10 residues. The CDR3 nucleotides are TGTGCCAGTAAGGGGGACGAGCAGTACTTC. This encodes CASKGDEQYF.

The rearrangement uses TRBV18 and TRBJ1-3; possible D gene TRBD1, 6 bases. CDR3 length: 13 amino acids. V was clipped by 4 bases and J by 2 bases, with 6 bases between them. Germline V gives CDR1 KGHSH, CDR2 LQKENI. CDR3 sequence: CASSRQAGNTIYF. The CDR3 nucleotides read TGTGCCAGCTCACGACAGGCTGGAAACACCATATATTTT.

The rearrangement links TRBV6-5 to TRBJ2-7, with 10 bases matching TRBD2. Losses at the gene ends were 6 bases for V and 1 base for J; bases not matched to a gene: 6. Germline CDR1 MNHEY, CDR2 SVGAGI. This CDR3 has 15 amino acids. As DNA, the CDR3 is TGTGCCAGCAGACCGCTAGCGGGAGATTCCTACGAGCAGTACTTC. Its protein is CASRPLAGDSYEQYF.

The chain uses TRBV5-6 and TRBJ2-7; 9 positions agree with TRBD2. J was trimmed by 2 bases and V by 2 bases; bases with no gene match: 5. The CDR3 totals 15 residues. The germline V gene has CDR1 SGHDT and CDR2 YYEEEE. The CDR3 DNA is TGTGCCAGCAGCTTCCGCCTAGCGGGGCCCTACGAGCAGTACTTC. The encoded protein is CASSFRLAGPYEQYF.

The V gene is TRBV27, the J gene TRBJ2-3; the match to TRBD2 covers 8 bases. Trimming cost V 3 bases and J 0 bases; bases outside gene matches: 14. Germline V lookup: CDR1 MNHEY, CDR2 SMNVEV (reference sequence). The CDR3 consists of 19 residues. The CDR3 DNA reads TGTGCCAGCAGTTTCTCGGTCCCCACTAGCGGTTCTAGCACAGATACGCAGTATTTT. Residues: CASSFSVPTSGSSTDTQYF.

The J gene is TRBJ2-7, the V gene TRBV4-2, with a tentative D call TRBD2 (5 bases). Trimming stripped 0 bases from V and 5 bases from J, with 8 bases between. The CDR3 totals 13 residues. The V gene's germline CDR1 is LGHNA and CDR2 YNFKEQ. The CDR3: CASSQDGGNEQYF. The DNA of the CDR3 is TGTGCCAGCAGCCAAGATGGAGGAAACGAGCAGTACTTC.

CDR3 in amino acids: CASLKTSGNLLNNEQFF. In nucleotides, the CDR3 is TGTGCCAGCCTAAAGACTAGCGGGAACTTATTGAACAATGAGCAGTTCTTC. V and J are TRBV7-6 and TRBJ2-1, with 11 bases matching TRBD2. Trimming cost V 8 bases and J 5 bases; bases outside gene matches: 14. Germline CDR1 reads SGHVS; CDR2 reads FNYEAQ. This CDR3 region has 17 residues.

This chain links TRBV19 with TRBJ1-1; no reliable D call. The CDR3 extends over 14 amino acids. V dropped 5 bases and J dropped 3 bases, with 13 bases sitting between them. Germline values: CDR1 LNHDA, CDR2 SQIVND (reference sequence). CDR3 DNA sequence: TGTGCCAGTAGTTACAATATGGTTGACACTGAAGCTTTCTTT. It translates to CASSYNMVDTEAFF.

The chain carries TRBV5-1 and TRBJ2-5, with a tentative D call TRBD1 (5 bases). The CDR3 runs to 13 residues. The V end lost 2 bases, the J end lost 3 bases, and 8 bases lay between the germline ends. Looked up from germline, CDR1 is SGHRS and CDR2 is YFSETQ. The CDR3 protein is CASSFDRKETQYF. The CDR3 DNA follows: TGCGCCAGCAGCTTCGACAGAAAAGAGACCCAGTACTTC.

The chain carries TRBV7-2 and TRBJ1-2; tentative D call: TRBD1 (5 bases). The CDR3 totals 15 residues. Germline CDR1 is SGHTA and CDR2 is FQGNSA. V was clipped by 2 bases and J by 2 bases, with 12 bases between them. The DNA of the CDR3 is TGTGCCAGCAGCTTAATAGGGGTGGGGAACTATGGCTACACCTTC. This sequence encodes CASSLIGVGNYGYTF.

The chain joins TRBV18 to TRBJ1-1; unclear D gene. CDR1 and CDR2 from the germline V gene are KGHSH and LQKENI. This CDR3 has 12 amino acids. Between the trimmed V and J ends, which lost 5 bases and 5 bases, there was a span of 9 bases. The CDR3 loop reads CASSTRLTEAFF. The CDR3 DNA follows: TGTGCCAGCTCAACCAGGCTAACTGAAGCTTTCTTT. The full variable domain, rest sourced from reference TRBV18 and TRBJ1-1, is NAGVMQNPRHLVRRRGQEARLRCSPMKGHSHVYWYRQLPEEGLKFMVYLQKENIIDESGMPKERFSAEFPKEGPSILRIQQVVRGDSAAYFCASSTRLTEAFFGQGTRLTVV.

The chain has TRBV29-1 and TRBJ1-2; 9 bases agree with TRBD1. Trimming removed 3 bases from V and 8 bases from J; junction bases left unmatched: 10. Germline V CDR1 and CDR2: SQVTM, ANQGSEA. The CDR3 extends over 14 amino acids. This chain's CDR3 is CSVDHTPGTGGYTF. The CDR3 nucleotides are TGCAGCGTTGACCACACCCCCGGGACAGGGGGCTACACCTTC.

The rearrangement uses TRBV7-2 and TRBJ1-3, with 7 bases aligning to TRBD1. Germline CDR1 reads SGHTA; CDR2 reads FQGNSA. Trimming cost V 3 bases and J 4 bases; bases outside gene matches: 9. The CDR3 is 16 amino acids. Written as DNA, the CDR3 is TGTGCCAGCAGCTTGACAGGGCCCCTCGCGGGAAACACCATATATTTT. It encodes CASSLTGPLAGNTIYF.

The CDR3 nucleotides are TGTGCCAGCTCACCAAGTTTAGCCGGTCCGAACACCGGGGAGCTGTTTTTT. Translation gives CASSPSLAGPNTGELFF. J is TRBJ2-2 and V is TRBV18; D gene unclear. Germline CDR1 KGHSH, CDR2 LQKENI. The CDR3 extends over 17 amino acids. Trimming took 2 bases from V and 0 from J, leaving 13 bases between them.

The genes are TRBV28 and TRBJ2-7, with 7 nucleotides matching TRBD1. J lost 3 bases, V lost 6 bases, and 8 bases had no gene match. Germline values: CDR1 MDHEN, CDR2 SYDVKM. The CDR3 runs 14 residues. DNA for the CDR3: TGTGCCAGCAGAACCGGGACAGACTACTACGAGCAGTACTTC. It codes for CASRTGTDYYEQYF.

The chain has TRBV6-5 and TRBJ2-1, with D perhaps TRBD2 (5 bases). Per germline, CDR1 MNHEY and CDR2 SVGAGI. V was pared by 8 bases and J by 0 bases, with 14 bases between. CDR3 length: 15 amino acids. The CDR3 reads CASGRRSRSYNEQFF. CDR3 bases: TGTGCCAGCGGCAGGAGGTCCCGCTCCTACAATGAGCAGTTCTTC.

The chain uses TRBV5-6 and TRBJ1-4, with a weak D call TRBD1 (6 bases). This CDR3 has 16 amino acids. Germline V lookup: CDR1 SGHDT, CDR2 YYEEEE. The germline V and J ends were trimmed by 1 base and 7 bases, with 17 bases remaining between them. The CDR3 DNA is TGTGCCAGCAGCTTGTATCAGACAGGATCCGCTGAAAAACTGTTTTTT. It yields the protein CASSLYQTGSAEKLFF. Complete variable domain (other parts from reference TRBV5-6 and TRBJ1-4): DAGVTQSPTHLIKTRGQQVTLRCSPKSGHDTVSWYQQALGQGPQFIFQYYEEEERQRGNFPDRFSGHQFPNYSSELNVNALLLGDSALYLCASSLYQTGSAEKLFFGSGTQLSVL.

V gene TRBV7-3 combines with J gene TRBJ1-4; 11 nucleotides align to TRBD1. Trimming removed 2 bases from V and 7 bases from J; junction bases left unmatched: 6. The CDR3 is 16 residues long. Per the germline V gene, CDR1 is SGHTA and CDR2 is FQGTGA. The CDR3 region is CASSLYGQGASEKLFF. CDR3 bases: TGTGCCAGCAGCTTATATGGACAGGGGGCTAGTGAAAAACTGTTTTTT. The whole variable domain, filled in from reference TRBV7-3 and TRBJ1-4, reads GAGVSQTPSNKVTEKGKYVELRCDPISGHTALYWYRQSLGQGPEFLIYFQGTGAADDSGLPNDRFFAVRPEGSVSTLKIQRTERGDSAVYLCASSLYGQGASEKLFFGSGTQLSVL.

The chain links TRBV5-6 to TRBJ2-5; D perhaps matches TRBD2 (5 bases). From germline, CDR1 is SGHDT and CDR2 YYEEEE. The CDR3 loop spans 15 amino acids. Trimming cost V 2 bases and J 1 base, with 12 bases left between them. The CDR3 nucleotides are TGTGCCAGCAGCTTCTTTCGGGATTTCCAAGAGACCCAGTACTTC. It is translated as CASSFFRDFQETQYF.

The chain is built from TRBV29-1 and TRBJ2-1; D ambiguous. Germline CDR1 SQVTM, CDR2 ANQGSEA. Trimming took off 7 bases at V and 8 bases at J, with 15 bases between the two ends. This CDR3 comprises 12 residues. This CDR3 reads CSGLEFGDEQFF. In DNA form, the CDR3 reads TGCAGCGGCCTAGAGTTCGGTGATGAGCAGTTCTTC.